This record looks at one T cell receptor beta chain sequence and its context. Its antigen is undetermined. One end of the junction does not line up with germline, which may come from a read error. PCR primers comprised 60 Vbeta and 13 Jbeta primers. Authors' processing steps: A follow-up analysis tallied 60 million to 85 million unique TCR beta chains, 8.5 million to 14 million shared. Repertoires were generated with immunoSEQ multiplex PCR, while TCRdb's copy carries only in-frame clones and drops some. The D gene and trimming were derived from the DNA, and the V and J assignments and clone size from that table. The top ten hold 1.6% of the sample, which has 100,000 to 150,000 clones, roughly two thirds seen once. Germline V gives CDR1 SEHNR, CDR2 FQNEAQ (reference sequence). This CDR3 comprises 15 residues. The record originates from a study of cytomegalovirus exposure and HLA in healthy donors. Background on the study: Of some 400 genotyped donors, around 76% clustered with self-reported Caucasian donors.

Findings and limits, study-wide: Beyond CMV serostatus, there was no information to go on about immune exposure. There were fewer than 200 TCR beta chains listed as cytomegalovirus-associated.

This receptor was obtained from a man between 25 and 39 years old in good health and CMV-seropositive. The sequencing sample was made of PBMCs. The chain joins TRBV7-9 to TRBJ1-1; 7 bases map to TRBD1. The CDR3 nucleotides are TGTTCCAGCAGCTTAGAAAGGACAGGAGGCACTGAAGCTTTCTTT. This codes for CSSSLERTGGTEAFF.